The 29 T cell receptor beta chains below come from one sample, sequenced in a study of vaccination and CD4 T cells after COVID-19. Researchers used the Oncomine TCR Beta short-read assay to sequence DNA from cultured CD4+ T cells. TCRdb re-derived calls from the PCR reads in MiXCR, one entry per CDR3 protein. Among around 20,000 distinct CDR3 sequences listed, more than 20% were seen once. These receptors have no identified antigens. As to treatment: roughly ten-day PBMC culture with coronavirus spike peptide pools or control peptides (ViraFEST assay). The sequenced sample consisted of cultured CD4+ T cells from blood. Receptor source: a human donor with COVID-19.

In its sample, this clonotype is large. The chain has TRBV6-5 and TRBJ1-2; 11 bases map to TRBD1. This CDR3 spans 15 amino acids. Trimming cost V 0 bases and J 8 bases; bases outside gene matches: 5. Germline V lookup: CDR1 MNHEY, CDR2 SVGAGI. The CDR3 protein is CASSYSDRGLSGYTF. The CDR3 DNA is TGTGCCAGCAGTTACTCGGACAGGGGGCTATCGGGCTACACCTTC.

This rearrangement joins TRBV5-6 to TRBJ2-3; 8 bases map to TRBD1. CDR1 is SGHDT and CDR2 is YYEEEE in the germline V gene. CDR3 length: 16 amino acids. J was trimmed by 7 bases and V by 0 bases; bases with no gene match: 10. CDR3 protein: CASSLEGGQVSYTQYF. In DNA form, the CDR3 reads TGTGCCAGCAGCTTGGAGGGGGGACAGGTATCCTATACGCAGTATTTT.

This clonotype came up a few times. This chain joins TRBV29-1 and TRBJ1-2, with TRBD1 matching 11 bases. The CDR3 has 13 amino acids. Germline CDR1 and CDR2: SQVTM and ANQGSEA. After removal of 5 bases from V and 8 bases from J, the junction contained 7 bases not matched to a gene. The CDR3 DNA sequence: TGCAGCGTTTGGACAGGGGGCGCGGGCGGCTACACCTTC. Encoded protein: CSVWTGGAGGYTF.

The CDR3 nucleotides are TGCGCCAGCAGCCAAGATATCCGGACAGGGGGCGCTAACTATGGCTACACCTTC. Its translation is CASSQDIRTGGANYGYTF. This chain links TRBV4-3 with TRBJ1-2; TRBD1 aligns across 11 bases. The CDR3 totals 18 residues. Germline values: CDR1 LGHNA, CDR2 YSLEER. J gave up 0 bases and V 0 bases, and 6 bases lay outside the gene matches.

This clonotype appeared a few times. The V call is TRBV30, the J call TRBJ1-5; D is undetermined. Trimming took 0 bases from V and 5 from J, leaving 14 bases between them. The CDR3 consists of 15 residues. Germline V gene data show CDR1 as GTSNPN and CDR2 as SVGIG (reference sequence). The CDR3 here is CAWSVGTYADQPQHF. The CDR3 DNA is TGTGCCTGGAGTGTGGGAACCTACGCCGATCAGCCCCAGCATTTT.

The chain couples TRBV19 to TRBJ1-2, with TRBD1 matching over 10 bases. With V trimmed by 2 bases and J by 7 bases, 4 bases remained unmatched. The CDR3 covers 14 residues. In germline, CDR1 is LNHDA, CDR2 SQIVND (reference sequence). The DNA of the CDR3 is TGTGCCAGTAGTATAATGGGACAGGGGTTTGGCTACACCTTC. Amino acids: CASSIMGQGFGYTF.

This clonotype was observed a few times. This chain links TRBV6-5 with TRBJ2-3; D remains unclear. Trimming took 3 bases from V and 4 from J, leaving 5 bases between them. Germline V gene lookup returns CDR1 MNHEY and CDR2 SVGAGI. The CDR3 has 12 amino acids. The CDR3 region is CASSYVADTQYF. Here the CDR3 DNA reads TGTGCCAGCAGTTATGTTGCAGATACGCAGTATTTT.

The genes are TRBV7-3 and TRBJ2-5; TRBD2 agrees at 7 bases. V was clipped by 5 bases and J by 5 bases; unmatched bases: 14. This CDR3 has 16 residues. Germline V gene sequence: CDR1 SGHTA, CDR2 FQGTGA. DNA of the CDR3: TGTGCCAGCAGCCCCCTTGGGGGGGGGATCGGGGAGACCCAGTACTTC. Amino acid sequence: CASSPLGGGIGETQYF.

The gene calls are TRBV5-1 and TRBJ2-7; tentative D call: TRBD2 (5 bases). This CDR3 has 15 residues. V dropped 4 bases and J dropped 5 bases, with 19 bases sitting between them. The germline V gene has CDR1 SGHRS and CDR2 YFSETQ. CDR3 DNA sequence: TGCGCCAGCAGCGAACGTAACTCCCTCGGGGACGAGCAGTACTTC. Protein product: CASSERNSLGDEQYF.

This clonotype was picked up a small number of times. V gene TRBV19 combines with J gene TRBJ2-1; D perhaps matches TRBD2 (5 bases). Germline V gene sequence: CDR1 LNHDA, CDR2 SQIVND (reference sequence). The CDR3 sequence is 15 residues long. Trimming stripped 5 bases from V and 2 bases from J, with 13 bases between. The CDR3 is CASSYDSGTYNEQFF. The CDR3 DNA sequence: TGTGCCAGTAGTTATGACTCCGGGACCTACAATGAGCAGTTCTTC.

A few counts support this clonotype. The J gene is TRBJ2-7, the V gene TRBV19; 8 bases map to TRBD1. Germline V CDR1 and CDR2: LNHDA, SQIVND (reference sequence). The CDR3 totals 15 residues. Trimming removed 5 bases from V and 3 bases from J; junction bases left unmatched: 9. CDR3 protein: CASSYETGEGYEQYF. DNA of the CDR3: TGTGCCAGTAGTTATGAGACAGGGGAAGGCTACGAGCAGTACTTC. The whole variable domain, remainder taken from reference TRBV19 and TRBJ2-7, is DGGITQSPKYLFRKEGQNVTLSCEQNLNHDAMYWYRQDPGQGLRLIYYSQIVNDFQKGDIAEGYSVSREKKESFPLTVTSAQKNPTAFYLCASSYETGEGYEQYFGPGTRLTVT.

The chain employs TRBV19 and TRBJ2-3, with TRBD1 as a possible D gene (7 bases). The CDR3 extends over 14 amino acids. Trimming pared 5 bases from V and 8 bases from J, leaving 17 bases between. Germline V gene lookup returns CDR1 LNHDA and CDR2 SQIVND (reference sequence). The CDR3, as DNA: TGTGCCAGTAGTCAGGGGGGAGGCGCAGTTACGCAGTATTTT. Protein product: CASSQGGGAVTQYF.

The chain uses TRBV29-1 and TRBJ2-3; tentative D call: TRBD1 (5 bases). Germline V gene lookup returns CDR1 SQVTM and CDR2 ANQGSEA. V was cut by 3 bases and J by 2 bases, with 9 bases left in between. The CDR3 runs to 13 residues. The CDR3 DNA reads as TGCAGCGTTGAGGGGCGCCCCACAGATACGCAGTATTTT. Translated, it gives CSVEGRPTDTQYF.

This clonotype occurred a few times. The CDR3 reads CASSPWGLDTDTQYF. CDR3 DNA: TGTGCCAGCAGCCCCTGGGGGTTAGACACAGATACGCAGTATTTT. V gene TRBV7-9 combines with J gene TRBJ2-3; tentatively, D is TRBD1 or TRBD2 (5 bases each). The V gene's germline CDR1 is SEHNR and CDR2 FQNEAQ (reference sequence). CDR3 length: 15 amino acids. V was shortened by 5 bases and J by 2 bases, with 14 bases between the two germline ends. The full variable domain, its missing parts supplied by reference TRBV7-9 and TRBJ2-3, is DTGVSQNPRHKITKRGQNVTFRCDPISEHNRLYWYRQTLGQGPEFLTYFQNEAQLEKSRLLSDRFSAERPKGSFSTLEIQRTEQGDSAMYLCASSPWGLDTDTQYFGPGTRLTVL.

This clonotype was recorded a few times. V and J are TRBV7-9 and TRBJ1-3; possibly TRBD1 for D (5 bases). This CDR3 spans 14 amino acids. The germline V and J ends were trimmed by 3 bases and 4 bases, with 10 bases remaining between them. The V gene's germline CDR1 is SEHNR and CDR2 FQNEAQ (reference sequence). The chain's CDR3 is CASSFWGSGNTIYF. The CDR3 DNA follows: TGTGCCAGCAGCTTTTGGGGGTCGGGAAACACCATATATTTT.

V and J are TRBV6-5 and TRBJ2-3; 7 bases are a match to TRBD2. V was pared by 4 bases and J by 4 bases, with 8 bases of the junction left unmatched. CDR3 length: 15 residues. The germline V gene has CDR1 MNHEY and CDR2 SVGAGI. This chain's CDR3 is CASSSTRGEADTQYF. CDR3 in DNA: TGTGCCAGCAGTTCCACCCGGGGGGAAGCAGATACGCAGTATTTT.

This clonotype occurred a few times. The DNA for the CDR3 is TGTGCCAGCTTCCCAGGGGACAATTCACCCCTCCACTTT. It specifies CASFPGDNSPLHF. The chain employs TRBV28 and TRBJ1-6, with D possibly being TRBD1 (6 bases). The CDR3 is 13 amino acids. V was trimmed by 8 bases and J by 7 bases, leaving 12 bases between them. Germline loops: CDR1 MDHEN, CDR2 SYDVKM.

V gene TRBV6-4 combines with J gene TRBJ2-1; TRBD1 agrees at 9 bases. The CDR3 consists of 15 residues. From germline, CDR1 is MRHNA and CDR2 SNTAGT. Unmatched junction bases numbered 9, after V lost 5 bases and J lost 7 bases. CDR3 sequence reads: CASSREGQGGNEQFF. The CDR3 region has the DNA TGTGCCAGCAGTAGAGAGGGACAGGGAGGGAATGAGCAGTTCTTC.

This clonotype was seen a few times. The chain is built from TRBV2 and TRBJ1-2, with a tentative D call TRBD1 (5 bases). V was pared by 9 bases and J by 2 bases, with 10 bases between. The CDR3 covers 12 residues. Germline V lookup: CDR1 SNHLY, CDR2 FYNNEI. CDR3 sequence (DNA): TGTGCCAGTGCGACAGACAACTATGGCTACACCTTC. This translates into CASATDNYGYTF.

The chain uses TRBV7-8 and TRBJ1-1; 11 positions agree with TRBD1. Germline V CDR1 and CDR2: SGHVS, FQNEAQ. The CDR3 sequence is 17 residues long. After removal of 0 bases from V and 5 bases from J, the junction contained 8 bases not matched to a gene. This CDR3 is CASSLASRDRGGTEAFF. CDR3 DNA: TGTGCCAGCAGCTTAGCCTCCCGGGACAGGGGGGGGACTGAAGCTTTCTTT.

This clonotype came up a few times. The chain couples TRBV20-1 to TRBJ1-2; the D gene is possibly TRBD1 (6 bases). The length of the CDR3 is 14 residues. The V and J ends lost 5 bases and 0 bases respectively, with 13 bases between them. The germline V gene encodes CDR1 DFQATT and CDR2 SNEGSKA (reference sequence). CDR3 residues: CSAGGHLPNYGYTF. As DNA, the CDR3 is TGCAGTGCTGGGGGACACCTCCCTAACTATGGCTACACCTTC.

The chain is built from TRBV11-2 and TRBJ1-1; D may be TRBD1 (5 bases). The germline V gene encodes CDR1 SGHAT and CDR2 FQNNGV. V was cut by 3 bases and J by 4 bases, with 15 bases left in between. This CDR3 region has 15 residues. CDR3 nucleotides: TGTGCCAGCAGCTTTGCGGGGTCTGGGGGCACTGAAGCTTTCTTT. It codes for CASSFAGSGGTEAFF.

A few counts support this clonotype. In nucleotides, the CDR3 is TGTGCCAGTACTCGAACCGGGACAGGGAAATTAGCCAAAAACATTCAGTACTTC. Translated: CASTRTGTGKLAKNIQYF. This sequence joins TRBV19 and TRBJ2-4, with 9 nucleotides matching TRBD1. Germline CDR1 is LNHDA and CDR2 is SQIVND (reference sequence). This CDR3 has 18 residues. V gave up 7 bases and J gave up 0 bases; unmatched junction bases: 13.

This rearrangement joins TRBV15 to TRBJ2-7; no clear D. Looked up from germline, CDR1 is LNHNV and CDR2 is YYDKDF (reference sequence). V shed 0 bases and J shed 5 bases, with 11 bases lying between them. The CDR3 length is 14 residues. CDR3 amino acids: CATSRDRVVNEQYF. CDR3 nucleotide sequence: TGTGCCACCAGCAGAGATCGTGTGGTTAACGAGCAGTACTTC.

This clonotype has only a few counts. The rearrangement joins TRBV5-1 to TRBJ1-1; D gene unclear. The CDR3 extends over 13 amino acids. Germline V CDR1 and CDR2: SGHRS, YFSETQ. Between the trimmed V and J ends, which lost 6 bases and 4 bases, there was a span of 13 bases. The CDR3 here is CASMGSWATEAFF. As DNA, the CDR3 is TGCGCCAGCATGGGATCGTGGGCCACTGAAGCTTTCTTT.

This rearrangement joins TRBV6-4 to TRBJ2-1, with D tentatively TRBD1 (6 bases). Germline values: CDR1 MRHNA, CDR2 SNTAGT. This CDR3 is 15 amino acids long. V shed 1 base and J shed 6 bases, with 13 bases lying between them. The CDR3 protein is CASSDFVTGSNEQFF. As DNA, the CDR3 is TGTGCCAGCAGTGACTTCGTAACAGGGTCCAATGAGCAGTTCTTC.

The chain uses TRBV11-1 and TRBJ2-1, with TRBD2 matching 8 bases. CDR3 length: 15 amino acids. Trimming cost V 1 base and J 3 bases; bases outside gene matches: 2. Germline V gene data show CDR1 as SGHAT and CDR2 as FQDESV (reference sequence). The CDR3 here is CASSLDGGDYNEQFF. CDR3 DNA: TGTGCCAGCAGCTTAGACGGGGGGGACTACAATGAGCAGTTCTTC.

The count of this clonotype is one. J is TRBJ2-7 and V is TRBV20-1, with D perhaps TRBD1 (5 bases). Trimming shortened V by 5 bases and J by 7 bases, and 15 bases separated the two germline ends. The CDR3 is 12 amino acids. Germline V gene sequence: CDR1 DFQATT, CDR2 SNEGSKA (reference sequence). The DNA of the CDR3 is TGCAGTGCTGATAGGGGCCTTAGGGAGCAGTACTTC. Translating gives CSADRGLREQYF.

This clonotype was counted between two and nine times. In DNA form, the CDR3 reads TGTGCCTGGAGTGTACTTTTCGGGGAGCTGTTTTTT. Translating gives CAWSVLFGELFF. This sequence joins TRBV30 and TRBJ2-2, with D uncertain. V lost 0 bases and J lost 7, with 6 bases in between. This CDR3 is 12 amino acids long. CDR1 is GTSNPN and CDR2 is SVGIG in the germline V gene (reference sequence).